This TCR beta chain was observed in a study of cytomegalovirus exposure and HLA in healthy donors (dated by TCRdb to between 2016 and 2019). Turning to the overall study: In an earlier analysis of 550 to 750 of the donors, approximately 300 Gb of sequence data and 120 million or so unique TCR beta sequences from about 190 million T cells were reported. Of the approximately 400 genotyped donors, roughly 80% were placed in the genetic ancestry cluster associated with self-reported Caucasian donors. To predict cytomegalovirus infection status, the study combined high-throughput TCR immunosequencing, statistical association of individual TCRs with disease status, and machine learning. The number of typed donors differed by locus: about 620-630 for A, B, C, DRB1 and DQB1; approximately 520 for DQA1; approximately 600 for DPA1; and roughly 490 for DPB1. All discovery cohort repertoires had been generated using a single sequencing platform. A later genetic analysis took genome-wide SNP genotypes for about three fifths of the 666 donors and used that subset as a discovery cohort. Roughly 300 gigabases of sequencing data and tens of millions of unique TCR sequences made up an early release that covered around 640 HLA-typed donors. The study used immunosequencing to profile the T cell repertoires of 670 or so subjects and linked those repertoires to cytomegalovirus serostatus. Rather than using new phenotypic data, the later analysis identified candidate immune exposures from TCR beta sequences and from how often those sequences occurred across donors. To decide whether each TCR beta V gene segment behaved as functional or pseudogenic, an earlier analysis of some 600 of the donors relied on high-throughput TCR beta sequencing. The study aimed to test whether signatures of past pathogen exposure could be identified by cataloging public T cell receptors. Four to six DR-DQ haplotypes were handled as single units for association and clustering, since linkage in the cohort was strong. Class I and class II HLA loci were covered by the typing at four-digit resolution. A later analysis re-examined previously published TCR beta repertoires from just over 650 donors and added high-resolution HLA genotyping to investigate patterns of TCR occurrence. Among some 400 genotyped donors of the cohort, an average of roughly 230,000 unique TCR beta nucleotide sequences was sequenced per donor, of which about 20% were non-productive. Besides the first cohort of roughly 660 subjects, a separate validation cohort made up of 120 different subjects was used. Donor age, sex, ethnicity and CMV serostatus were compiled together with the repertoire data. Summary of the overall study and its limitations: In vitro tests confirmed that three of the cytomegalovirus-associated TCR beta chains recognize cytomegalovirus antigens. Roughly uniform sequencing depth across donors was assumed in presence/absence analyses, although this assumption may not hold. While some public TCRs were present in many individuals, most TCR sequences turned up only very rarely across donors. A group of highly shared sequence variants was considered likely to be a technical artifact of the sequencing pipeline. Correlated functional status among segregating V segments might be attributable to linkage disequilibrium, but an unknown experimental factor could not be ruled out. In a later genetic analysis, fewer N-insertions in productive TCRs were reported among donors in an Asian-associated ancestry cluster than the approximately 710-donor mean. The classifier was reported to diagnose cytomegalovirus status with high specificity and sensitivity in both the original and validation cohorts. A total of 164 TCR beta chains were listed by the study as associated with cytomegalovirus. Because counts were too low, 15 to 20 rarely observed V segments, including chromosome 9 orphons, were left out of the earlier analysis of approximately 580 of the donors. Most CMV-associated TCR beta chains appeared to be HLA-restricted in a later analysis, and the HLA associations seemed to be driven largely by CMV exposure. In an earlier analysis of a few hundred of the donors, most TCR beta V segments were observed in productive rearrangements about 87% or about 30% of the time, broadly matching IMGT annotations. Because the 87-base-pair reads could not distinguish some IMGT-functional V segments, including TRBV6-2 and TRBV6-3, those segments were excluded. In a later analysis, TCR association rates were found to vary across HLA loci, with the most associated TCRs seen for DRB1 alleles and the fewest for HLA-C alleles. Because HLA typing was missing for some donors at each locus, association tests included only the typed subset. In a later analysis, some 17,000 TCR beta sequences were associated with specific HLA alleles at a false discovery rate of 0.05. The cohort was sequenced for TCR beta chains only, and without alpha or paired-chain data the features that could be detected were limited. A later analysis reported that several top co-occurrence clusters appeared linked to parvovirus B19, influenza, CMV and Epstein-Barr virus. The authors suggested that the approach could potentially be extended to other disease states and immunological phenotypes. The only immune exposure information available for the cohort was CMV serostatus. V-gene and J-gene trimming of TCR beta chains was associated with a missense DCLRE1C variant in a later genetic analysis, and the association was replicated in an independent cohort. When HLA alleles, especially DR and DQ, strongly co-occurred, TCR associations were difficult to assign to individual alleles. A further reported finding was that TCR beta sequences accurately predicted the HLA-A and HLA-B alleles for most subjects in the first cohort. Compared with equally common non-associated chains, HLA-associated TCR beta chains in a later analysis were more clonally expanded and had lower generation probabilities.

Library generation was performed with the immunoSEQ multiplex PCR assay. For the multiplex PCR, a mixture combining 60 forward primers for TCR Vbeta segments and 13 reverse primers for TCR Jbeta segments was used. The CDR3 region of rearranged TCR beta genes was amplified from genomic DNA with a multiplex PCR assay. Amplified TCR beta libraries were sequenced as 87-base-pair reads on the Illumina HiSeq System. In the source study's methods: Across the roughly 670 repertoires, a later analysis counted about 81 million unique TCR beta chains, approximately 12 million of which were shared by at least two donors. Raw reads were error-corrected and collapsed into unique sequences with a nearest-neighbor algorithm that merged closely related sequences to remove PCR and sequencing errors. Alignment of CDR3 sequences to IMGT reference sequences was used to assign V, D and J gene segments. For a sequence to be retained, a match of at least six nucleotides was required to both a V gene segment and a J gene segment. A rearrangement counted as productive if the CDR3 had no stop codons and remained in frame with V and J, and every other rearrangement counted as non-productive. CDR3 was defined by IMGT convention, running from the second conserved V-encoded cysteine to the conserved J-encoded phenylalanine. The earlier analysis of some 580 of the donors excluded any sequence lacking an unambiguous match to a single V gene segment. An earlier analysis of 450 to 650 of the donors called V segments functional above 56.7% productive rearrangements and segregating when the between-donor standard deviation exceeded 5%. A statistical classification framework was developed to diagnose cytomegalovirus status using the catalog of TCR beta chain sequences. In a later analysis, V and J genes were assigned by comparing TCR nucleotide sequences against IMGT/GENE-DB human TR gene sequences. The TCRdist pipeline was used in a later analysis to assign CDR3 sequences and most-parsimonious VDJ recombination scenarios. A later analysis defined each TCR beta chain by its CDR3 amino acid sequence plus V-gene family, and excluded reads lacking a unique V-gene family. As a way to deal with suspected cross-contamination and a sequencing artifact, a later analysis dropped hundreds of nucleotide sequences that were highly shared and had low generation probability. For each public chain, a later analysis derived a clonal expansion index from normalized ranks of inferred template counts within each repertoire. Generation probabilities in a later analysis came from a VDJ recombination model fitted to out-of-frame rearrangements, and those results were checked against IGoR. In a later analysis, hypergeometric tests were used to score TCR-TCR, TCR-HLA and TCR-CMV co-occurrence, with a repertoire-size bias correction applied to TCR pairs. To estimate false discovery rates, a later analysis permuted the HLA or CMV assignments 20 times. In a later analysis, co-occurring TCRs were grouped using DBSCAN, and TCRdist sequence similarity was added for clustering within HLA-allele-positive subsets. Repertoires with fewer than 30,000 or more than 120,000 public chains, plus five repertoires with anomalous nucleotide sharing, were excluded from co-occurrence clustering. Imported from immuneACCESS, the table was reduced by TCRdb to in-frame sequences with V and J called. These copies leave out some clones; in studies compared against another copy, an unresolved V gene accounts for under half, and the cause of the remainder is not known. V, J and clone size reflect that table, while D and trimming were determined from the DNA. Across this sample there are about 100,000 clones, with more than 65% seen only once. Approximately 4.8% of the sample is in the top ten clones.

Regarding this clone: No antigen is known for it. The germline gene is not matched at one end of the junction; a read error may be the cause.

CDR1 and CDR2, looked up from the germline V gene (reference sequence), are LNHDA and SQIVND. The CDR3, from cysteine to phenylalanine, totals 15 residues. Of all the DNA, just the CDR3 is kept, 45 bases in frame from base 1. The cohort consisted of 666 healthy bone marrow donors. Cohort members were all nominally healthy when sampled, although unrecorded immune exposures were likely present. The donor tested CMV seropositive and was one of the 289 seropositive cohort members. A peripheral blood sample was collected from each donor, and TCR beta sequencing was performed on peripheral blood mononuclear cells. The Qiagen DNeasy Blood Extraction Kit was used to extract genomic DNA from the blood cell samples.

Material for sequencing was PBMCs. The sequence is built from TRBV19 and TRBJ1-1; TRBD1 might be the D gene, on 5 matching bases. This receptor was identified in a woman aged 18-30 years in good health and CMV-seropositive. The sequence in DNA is TGTGCCAGTATTATATGGGGCCGCATGGGCACTGAAGCTTTCTTT. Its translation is CASIIWGRMGTEAFF.